The source of this T cell receptor (beta chain) is a study of blood T cell repertoires in COVID-19. Background on the study: Donors in the United States, Italy and Spain gave samples during acute or convalescent COVID-19. PBMCs, B-cell-depleted T cells, or T cells were the source of the cDNA or gDNA that made up the material.

Clinical histories supplied by participants themselves formed the basis of cohort assignment. Authors' analysis steps: Estimation of nucleated cell counts was performed using reference gene primer amplification. Here immunoSEQ multiplex PCR was the method, and the copy in TCRdb shows in-frame clones only, minus some. Clonal size and the V and J genes are those of that table, whereas D and trimming came from the DNA. The sample has roughly 250,000 clones, 70% to 90% seen once; the top ten hold 1.9%. This CDR3 has 16 amino acids. CDR1 MGHDK and CDR2 SYGVNS come from the germline V gene. After removal of 7 bases from V and 4 bases from J, the junction contained 7 bases not matched to a gene.

The V gene is TRBV25-1, the J gene TRBJ2-2; TRBD1 matches 12 bases. The sequence derives from a woman aged 45-65 years who had recovered from COVID-19. The sequencing input was PBMCs or T cells enriched from blood (not recorded which). This chain's CDR3 is CASKSPGQGATGELFF. The CDR3 nucleotides read TGTGCCAGCAAATCGCCGGGACAGGGGGCCACCGGGGAGCTGTTTTTT. The full variable domain, rest sourced from reference TRBV25-1 and TRBJ2-2, is EADIYQTPRYLVIGTGKKITLECSQTMGHDKMYWYQQDPGMELHLIHYSYGVNSTEKGDLSSESTVSRIRTEHFPLTLESARPSHTSQYLCASKSPGQGATGELFFGEGSRLTVL.